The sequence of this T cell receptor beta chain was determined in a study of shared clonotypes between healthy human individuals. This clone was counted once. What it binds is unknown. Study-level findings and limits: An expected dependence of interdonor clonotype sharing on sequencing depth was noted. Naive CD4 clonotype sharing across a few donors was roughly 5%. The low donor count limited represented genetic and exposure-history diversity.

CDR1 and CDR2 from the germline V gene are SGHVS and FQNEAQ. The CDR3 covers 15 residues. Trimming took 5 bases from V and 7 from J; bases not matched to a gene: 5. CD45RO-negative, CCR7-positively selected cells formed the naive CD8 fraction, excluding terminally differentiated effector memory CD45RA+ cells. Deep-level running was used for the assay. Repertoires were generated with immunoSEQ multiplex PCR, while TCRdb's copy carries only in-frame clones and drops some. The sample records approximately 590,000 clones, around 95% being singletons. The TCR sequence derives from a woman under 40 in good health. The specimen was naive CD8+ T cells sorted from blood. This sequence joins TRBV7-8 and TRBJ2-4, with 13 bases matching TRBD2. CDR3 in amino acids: CASSPPTSGGNIQYF. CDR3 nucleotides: TGTGCCAGCAGCCCCCCGACTAGCGGGGGGAACATTCAGTACTTC.